This TCR beta chain came from a study of post-analysis software for immune sequencing data. Study context: Disease trajectories encompassed relapsing-remitting, secondary progressive and progressive-relapsing multiple sclerosis. Study-level results: Diversity measured as normalized Chao1 was significantly lower in multiple sclerosis patients than in controls. By F measure, samples from a shared preparation batch strongly co-clustered. Among roughly five TRBV segments more frequent in patients than controls were TRBV5-6, TRBV5-1 and TRBV20-1.

Note on this clonotype: The antigen is undetermined.

Germline lookup yields CDR1 SGHRS and CDR2 YFSETQ. V was shortened by 6 bases and J by 3 bases, with 16 bases between the two germline ends. This CDR3 spans 15 amino acids. Unique-molecular-identifier-tagged TCR beta cDNA libraries were used. From around 0.96 to 9.9 million T cells, 450,000 to 550,000 cDNA molecules were obtained. TCRdb independently ran MiXCR on the PCR reads; one entry per CDR3 protein. The sample consists of roughly 620,000 distinct CDR3 sequences, 44% of them appearing once. Sequencing used blood. The V call is TRBV5-1, the J call TRBJ2-1; D perhaps matches TRBD2 (7 bases). This TCR was recovered from a girl aged 10 to 17 with multiple sclerosis. CDR3: CASKMGGAGYNEQFF. In nucleotides, the CDR3 is TGCGCCAGCAAGATGGGGGGGGCTGGCTACAATGAGCAGTTCTTC.